The 30 T cell receptor beta chains reported below all come from one sample, sequenced in a study of T cells after yellow fever vaccination. TCRdb re-called the 5' RACE reads with MiXCR, one entry per CDR3 protein. The table lists approximately 240,000 distinct CDR3 sequences, more than 3.5% of them singletons. Source: PBMCs, taken 15 days after the yellow fever booster vaccination. The receptors here all came from a man aged 18 to 29 who received the YFV17D yellow fever vaccine.

This clonotype was recorded many times. V usage is TRBV10-3 and J usage is TRBJ2-3; the match to TRBD1 covers 8 bases. Germline V gene sequence: CDR1 ENHRY, CDR2 SYGVKD. CDR3 size: 15 residues. With V trimmed by 10 bases and J by 0 bases, 9 bases remained unmatched. The CDR3 DNA sequence: TGTGCCACCAAACCCGGGACAGGTAGCACAGATACGCAGTATTTT. It translates to CATKPGTGSTDTQYF.

The table lists this clonotype with many counts. This chain links TRBV6-2 or TRBV6-3 with TRBJ2-3; D may be TRBD2 (7 bases). Germline CDR1 and CDR2: MNHEY and SVGEGT. The CDR3 has 17 residues. The V end lost 2 bases, the J end lost 4 bases, and 19 bases lay between the germline ends. In nucleotides, the CDR3 is TGTGCCAGCAGTTACCTTGCGGGGGCAGGGGAGGCAGATACGCAGTATTTT. The encoded protein is CASSYLAGAGEADTQYF.

This clonotype was recorded many times. The chain links TRBV18 to TRBJ2-7; TRBD1 might be the D (5 bases). Germline-derived CDR1 and CDR2 are KGHSH and LQKENI. This CDR3 is 14 amino acids long. Trimming left V 2 bases short and J 0 bases short, with 8 bases between. CDR3 DNA: TGTGCCAGCTCACCAGCAGGGTACTCCTACGAGCAGTACTTC. Its protein product is CASSPAGYSYEQYF.

The table lists this clonotype with many counts. The chain links TRBV12-3 or TRBV12-4 to TRBJ1-6; D possibly corresponds to TRBD1 (5 bases). This CDR3 spans 12 amino acids. The ends were cut back, 6 bases at V and 10 bases at J, with 10 bases in the middle. CDR3 bases: TGTGCCAGCAGCCGCAGGGAATCACCCCTCCACTTT. Its protein product is CASSRRESPLHF.

This clonotype was detected many times. V gene TRBV7-6 combines with J gene TRBJ1-1, with unresolved D. Trimming left V 5 bases short and J 1 base short, with 14 bases between. The CDR3 length is 15 residues. CDR1 SGHVS and CDR2 FNYEAQ come from the germline V gene. The CDR3 coding sequence is TGTGCCAGCAGCCTCGGAGTGGCGGGGAACACTGAAGCTTTCTTT. Protein product: CASSLGVAGNTEAFF. The full variable domain, its missing parts supplied by reference TRBV7-6 and TRBJ1-1, is GAGVSQSPRYKVTKRGQDVALRCDPISGHVSLYWYRQALGQGPEFLTYFNYEAQQDKSGLPNDRFSAERPEGSISTLTIQRTEQRDSAMYRCASSLGVAGNTEAFFGQGTRLTVV.

At least ten counts were recorded for this clonotype. This chain joins TRBV4-2 and TRBJ2-5, with a possible D match to TRBD2 (6 bases). This CDR3 region has 16 residues. Germline CDR1 LGHNA, CDR2 YNFKEQ. V gave up 4 bases and J gave up 7 bases, with 22 bases separating them. CDR3 nucleotide sequence: TGTGCCAGCAGCCGATCACGCGGTGAGACCGGGGGGACCCAGTACTTC. This codes for CASSRSRGETGGTQYF.

This clonotype came up a few times. This chain joins TRBV7-2 and TRBJ2-7; TRBD2 matches 8 bases. CDR3 length: 14 amino acids. The J segment lost 7 bases and the V segment lost 4 bases, leaving 9 bases of the junction unmatched. Germline CDR1 is SGHTA and CDR2 is FQGNSA. CDR3 sequence: CASSSAGGLREQYF. The CDR3 nucleotides read TGTGCCAGCAGCTCCGCGGGGGGCCTAAGGGAGCAGTACTTC.

CDR3 in DNA: TGTGCCAGCAGCTCCTCGTACGTGTCGGGGGGGCCGGCCCACATTCCAGGGGGGCAGTTCTTC. Its protein is CASSSSYVSGGPAHIPGGQFF. The chain employs TRBV5-4 and TRBJ2-1; D is perhaps TRBD2 (8 bases). CDR3 length: 21 amino acids. Germline-derived CDR1 and CDR2 are SGHNT and YYREEE (reference sequence). Trimming pared 3 bases from V and 12 bases from J, leaving 40 bases between.

This clonotype showed up many times. The chain joins TRBV7-2 to TRBJ1-1, with TRBD1 matching 9 bases. The germline gives CDR1 SGHTA, CDR2 FQGNSA. CDR3 length equals 13 residues. The J segment lost 11 bases and the V segment lost 1 base, leaving 5 bases of the junction unmatched. The DNA of the CDR3 is TGTGCCAGCAGCTTAGGGACAGGGGTTGGTGCTTTCTTT. Translation: CASSLGTGVGAFF.

This clonotype occurred many times. The chain is built from TRBV7-2 and TRBJ2-7, with D perhaps matching TRBD2 (5 bases). The germline gives CDR1 SGHTA, CDR2 FQGNSA. V lost 2 bases and J 6 bases, leaving 11 bases between the germline ends. The CDR3 is 13 amino acids. For the CDR3, the DNA is TGTGCCAGCAGCTTATTCCGACGGGGCGAGCAGTACTTC. It specifies CASSLFRRGEQYF.

The chain employs TRBV4-3 and TRBJ2-3; D is unclear. Between the trimmed V and J ends, which lost 1 base and 6 bases, there was a span of 11 bases. The length of the CDR3 is 14 residues. Germline CDR1 is LGHNA and CDR2 is YSLEER. The CDR3 DNA is TGCGCCAGCAGCCAAGGACCCACCAAGGATACGCAGTATTTT. It yields the protein CASSQGPTKDTQYF.

Ten or more counts support this clonotype. The chain couples TRBV29-1 to TRBJ2-3; tentative D call: TRBD2 (6 bases). V lost 6 bases, J lost 0 bases, and 22 bases lay in between. Per the germline V gene, CDR1 is SQVTM and CDR2 is ANQGSEA. The CDR3 has 17 amino acids. CDR3 sequence: CSVGVAVQHASTDTQYF. CDR3 bases: TGCAGCGTGGGGGTAGCGGTTCAACACGCTAGCACAGATACGCAGTATTTT.

This clonotype was observed at least ten times. The chain combines TRBV5-1 with TRBJ1-2; no clear D gene. Trimming pared 2 bases from V and 3 bases from J, leaving 14 bases between. The CDR3 is 15 residues long. From germline, CDR1 is SGHRS and CDR2 YFSETQ. For the CDR3, the DNA is TGCGCCAGCAGCTTAACCCCGCAGCTAGACTATGGCTACACCTTC. Its protein is CASSLTPQLDYGYTF.

This clonotype was recorded many times. The V gene is TRBV5-1, the J gene TRBJ2-2, with no clear D. V dropped 6 bases and J dropped 1 base, with 10 bases sitting between them. The CDR3 is made up of 14 amino acids. Per the germline V gene, CDR1 is SGHRS and CDR2 is YFSETQ. CDR3 sequence: CASMLVRNTGELFF. Here the CDR3 DNA reads TGCGCCAGCATGTTGGTCCGGAACACCGGGGAGCTGTTTTTT.

Many counts were recorded for this clonotype. The rearrangement joins TRBV5-4 to TRBJ1-1; D is unresolved. The CDR3 sequence is 17 residues long. CDR1 and CDR2 from the germline V gene are SGHNT and YYREEE (reference sequence). V lost 0 bases and J 0 bases, leaving 15 bases between the germline ends. DNA for the CDR3: TGTGCCAGCAGCTTGGCCGCGGGAAGGTTCTTGAACACTGAAGCTTTCTTT. It specifies CASSLAAGRFLNTEAFF.

This clonotype occurred many times. This chain connects TRBV5-1 to TRBJ2-5; 15 bases are a match to TRBD2. The germline gives CDR1 SGHRS, CDR2 YFSETQ. This CDR3 region has 15 residues. V lost 2 bases and J lost 5; bases outside the gene matches: 1. The CDR3 region has the DNA TGCGCCAGCAGCTTCGGGACTAGCGGGGGGGAGACCCAGTACTTC. Translation gives CASSFGTSGGETQYF.

In its sample, this clonotype was seen many times. The V gene is TRBV5-6, the J gene TRBJ2-7; D is uncertain. Germline V gives CDR1 SGHDT, CDR2 YYEEEE. V lost 2 bases and J lost 3, with 6 bases in between. The CDR3 runs to 12 residues. Written as DNA, the CDR3 is TGTGCCAGCAGCTTACTGGACTACGAGCAGTACGTC. Protein: CASSLLDYEQYV.

This clonotype was observed at least ten times. This rearrangement joins TRBV3-1 to TRBJ2-2, with D maybe TRBD2 (7 bases). The CDR3 is made up of 15 amino acids. From germline, CDR1 is LGHDT and CDR2 YNNKEL (reference sequence). V was pared by 4 bases and J by 5 bases, with 14 bases between. CDR3 DNA: TGTGCCAGCAGCCTGGGGGGGGCAAGAACCGGGGAGCTGTTTTTT. As protein: CASSLGGARTGELFF. Using reference TRBV3-1 and TRBJ2-2 for the parts outside the CDR3, the full variable domain is DTAVSQTPKYLVTQMGNDKSIKCEQNLGHDTMYWYKQDSKKFLKIMFSYNNKELIINETVPNRFSPKSPDKAHLNLHINSLELGDSAVYFCASSLGGARTGELFFGEGSRLTVL.

Many counts were recorded for this clonotype. The V and J genes are TRBV11-2 and TRBJ2-5; weak D call: TRBD1 (6 bases). CDR1 and CDR2 from the germline V gene are SGHAT and FQNNGV. CDR3 length equals 13 residues. V was pared by 5 bases and J by 5 bases, with 12 bases between. The CDR3 DNA reads TGTGCCAGCAGCGGAACTAGGGGGGAGACCCAGTACTTC. Its protein product is CASSGTRGETQYF. Drawing the rest from reference TRBV11-2 and TRBJ2-5, the complete variable domain is EAGVAQSPRYKIIEKRQSVAFWCNPISGHATLYWYQQILGQGPKLLIQFQNNGVVDDSQLPKDRFSAERLKGVDSTLKIQPAKLEDSAVYLCASSGTRGETQYFGPGTRLLVL.

This clonotype was recorded many times. The genes are TRBV20-1 and TRBJ2-5; the D is unclear. From germline, CDR1 is DFQATT and CDR2 SNEGSKA (reference sequence). The V and J ends lost 7 bases and 2 bases respectively, with 14 bases between them. The CDR3 is 13 residues long. This CDR3 reads CSVRTGVQETQYF. In DNA form, the CDR3 reads TGCAGTGTGAGAACTGGGGTGCAAGAGACCCAGTACTTC.

This clonotype was found many times. The chain combines TRBV12-3 or TRBV12-4 with TRBJ1-5; 12 nucleotides agree with TRBD1. The CDR3 spans 14 residues. V lost 6 bases to trimming and J lost 6 bases; unmatched junction nucleotides: 3. As DNA, the CDR3 is TGTGCCAGCAGGGGACAGGGGGCTTCTCAGCCCCAGCATTTT. Amino acid sequence: CASRGQGASQPQHF.

This clonotype appeared a single time. Relative to the germline gene, one junction end is altered; a read error may explain this. The chain combines TRBV29-1 with TRBJ2-2, with D possibly being TRBD2 (5 bases). Germline values: CDR1 SQVTM, CDR2 ANQGSEA. The CDR3 has 15 amino acids. The DNA of the CDR3 is TGCAGCGCTGAAAGGGAGAACTCGGGGACCGGGGAGCTGTTTTTT. Residues: CSAERENSGTGELFF.

Ten or more counts support this clonotype. The rearrangement joins TRBV4-3 to TRBJ2-3; 7 bases are a match to TRBD2. The CDR3 has 16 amino acids. CDR1 and CDR2 from the germline V gene are LGHNA and YSLEER. V lost 0 bases, J lost 2 bases, and 5 bases stayed unmatched. The CDR3 loop is CASSQDASGFTDTQYF. For the CDR3, the DNA is TGCGCCAGCAGCCAAGACGCTAGCGGCTTCACAGATACGCAGTATTTT.

This clonotype was seen many times. The gene calls are TRBV5-1 and TRBJ2-1; 10 nucleotides line up with TRBD2. V gave up 0 bases and J gave up 7 bases; unmatched junction bases: 7. This CDR3 has 16 residues. Germline values: CDR1 SGHRS, CDR2 YFSETQ. CDR3 sequence (DNA): TGCGCCAGCAGCTTGGGGCTAGCGGGGGTGGTAAATGAGCAGTTCTTC. Translated, it gives CASSLGLAGVVNEQFF.

The table lists this clonotype with many counts. The chain recombines TRBV5-4 with TRBJ1-2; 7 nucleotides align to TRBD1. Germline lookup yields CDR1 SGHNT and CDR2 YYREEE (reference sequence). The CDR3 has 16 amino acids. V shed 4 bases, J shed 4 bases, and the junction held 13 bases outside the gene matches. The CDR3: CASSIRTGEVSYGYTF. The CDR3 bases are TGTGCCAGCAGCATACGAACAGGGGAGGTGTCCTATGGCTACACCTTC. Looking up the rest from reference TRBV5-4 and TRBJ1-2 gives the full variable domain: ETGVTQSPTHLIKTRGQQVTLRCSSQSGHNTVSWYQQALGQGPQFIFQYYREEENGRGNFPPRFSGLQFPNYSSELNVNALELDDSALYLCASSIRTGEVSYGYTFGSGTRLTVV.

This clonotype came up a few times. The gene calls are TRBV5-6 and TRBJ1-5, with no clear D. The ends were cut back, 4 bases at V and 7 bases at J, with 15 bases in the middle. The CDR3 has 14 residues. The germline V gene has CDR1 SGHDT and CDR2 YYEEEE. CDR3 sequence: CASSRITSRQPQHF. Here the CDR3 DNA reads TGTGCCAGCAGCCGAATAACTTCGCGGCAGCCCCAGCATTTT. Full variable domain (rest looked up from reference TRBV5-6 and TRBJ1-5): DAGVTQSPTHLIKTRGQQVTLRCSPKSGHDTVSWYQQALGQGPQFIFQYYEEEERQRGNFPDRFSGHQFPNYSSELNVNALLLGDSALYLCASSRITSRQPQHFGDGTRLSIL.

Details on this clonotype: This may be a read error: a much more frequent sequence differs by one nucleotide. The rearrangement links TRBV4-1 to TRBJ2-7; perhaps TRBD1 as D (6 bases). CDR3 length equals 16 residues. The germline CDR1 and CDR2 sequences are MGHRA and YSYEKL. The V gene lost 2 bases and the J gene lost 4 bases, with 18 bases spanning the gap. The CDR3 DNA is TGCGCCAGCAGCCAACTTGCGCAGGGGAATTTTTACGAGCAGTACTTC. Protein product: CASSQLAQGNFYEQYF.

This clonotype was recorded at least ten times. CDR3 amino acids: CSGSGRMETQYF. CDR3 sequence (DNA): TGCAGTGGCTCCGGTAGGATGGAGACCCAGTACTTC. This sequence joins TRBV20-1 and TRBJ2-5; D is undetermined. This CDR3 spans 12 amino acids. The ends were cut back, 7 bases at V and 5 bases at J, with 14 bases in the middle. CDR1 is DFQATT, CDR2 SNEGSKA, per germline (reference sequence).

This clonotype was seen at least ten times. The V gene is TRBV5-1, the J gene TRBJ2-3, with D unresolved. V lost 1 base and J lost 2, with 26 bases in between. This CDR3 contains 20 residues. CDR1 and CDR2 from the germline V gene are SGHRS and YFSETQ. The CDR3 nucleotides are TGCGCCAGCAGCTTGACTTCGGCCAGAGAGTTGAAGGTTGACACAGATACGCAGTATTTT. This sequence encodes CASSLTSARELKVDTDTQYF.

For the CDR3, the DNA is TGCAGCGTTGAGTCTCGGGGACAGGGCCAAAGGGGGGGTGAAAAACTGTTTTTT. It specifies CSVESRGQGQRGGEKLFF. The V gene is TRBV29-1, the J gene TRBJ1-4; 9 bases line up with TRBD1. There are 18 residues in the CDR3. The V gene's germline CDR1 is SQVTM and CDR2 ANQGSEA. V was pared by 3 bases and J by 7 bases, with 18 bases of the junction left unmatched.